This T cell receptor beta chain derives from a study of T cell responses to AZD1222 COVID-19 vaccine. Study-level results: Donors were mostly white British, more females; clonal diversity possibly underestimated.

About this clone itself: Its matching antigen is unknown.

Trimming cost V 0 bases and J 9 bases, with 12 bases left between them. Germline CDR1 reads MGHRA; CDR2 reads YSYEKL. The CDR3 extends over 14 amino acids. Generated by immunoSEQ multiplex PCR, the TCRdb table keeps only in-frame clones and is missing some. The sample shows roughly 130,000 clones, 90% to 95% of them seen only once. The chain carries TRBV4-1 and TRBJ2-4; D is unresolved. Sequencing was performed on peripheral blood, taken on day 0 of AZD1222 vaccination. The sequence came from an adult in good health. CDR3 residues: CASSQDLGVGIQYF. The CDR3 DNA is TGCGCCAGCAGCCAAGATCTCGGTGTCGGCATTCAGTACTTC.